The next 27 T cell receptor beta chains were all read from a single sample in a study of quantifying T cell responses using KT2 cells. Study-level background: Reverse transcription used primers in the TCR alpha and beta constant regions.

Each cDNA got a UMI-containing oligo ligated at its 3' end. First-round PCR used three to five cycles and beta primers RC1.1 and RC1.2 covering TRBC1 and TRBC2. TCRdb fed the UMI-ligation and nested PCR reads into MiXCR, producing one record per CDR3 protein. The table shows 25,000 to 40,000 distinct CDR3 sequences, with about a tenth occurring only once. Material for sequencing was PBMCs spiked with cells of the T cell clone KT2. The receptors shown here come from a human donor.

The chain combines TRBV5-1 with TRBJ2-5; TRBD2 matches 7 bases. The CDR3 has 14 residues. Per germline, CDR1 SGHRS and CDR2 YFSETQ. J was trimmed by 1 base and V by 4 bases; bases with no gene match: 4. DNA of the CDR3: TGCGCCAGCAGCAACCGGGGGGTCCAAGAGACCCAGTACTTC. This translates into CASSNRGVQETQYF.

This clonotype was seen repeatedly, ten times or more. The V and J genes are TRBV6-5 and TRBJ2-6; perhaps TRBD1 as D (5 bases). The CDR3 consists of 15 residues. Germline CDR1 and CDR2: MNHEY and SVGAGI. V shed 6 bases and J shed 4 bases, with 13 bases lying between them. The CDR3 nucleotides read TGTGCCAGCAGAGCCCAGGGCGACGGGGCCAACGTCCTGACTTTC. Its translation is CASRAQGDGANVLTF.

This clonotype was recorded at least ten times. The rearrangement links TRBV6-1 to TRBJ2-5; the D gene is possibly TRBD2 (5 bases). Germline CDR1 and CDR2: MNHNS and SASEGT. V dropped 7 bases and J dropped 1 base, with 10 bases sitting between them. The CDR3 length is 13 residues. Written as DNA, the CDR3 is TGTGCCAGCAAGCGAGGGTTCCAAGAGACCCAGTACTTC. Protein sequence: CASKRGFQETQYF.

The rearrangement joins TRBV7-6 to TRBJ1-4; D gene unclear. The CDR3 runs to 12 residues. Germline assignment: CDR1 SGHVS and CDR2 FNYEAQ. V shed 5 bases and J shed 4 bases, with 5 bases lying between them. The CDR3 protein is CASSGINEKLFF. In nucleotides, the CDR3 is TGTGCCAGCAGCGGCATTAATGAAAAACTGTTTTTT.

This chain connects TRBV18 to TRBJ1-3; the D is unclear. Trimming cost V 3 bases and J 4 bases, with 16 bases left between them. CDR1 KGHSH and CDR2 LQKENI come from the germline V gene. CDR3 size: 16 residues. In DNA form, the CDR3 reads TGTGCCAGCTCACCCTTGGACGAGAAGAACGGAAACACCATATATTTT. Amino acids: CASSPLDEKNGNTIYF.

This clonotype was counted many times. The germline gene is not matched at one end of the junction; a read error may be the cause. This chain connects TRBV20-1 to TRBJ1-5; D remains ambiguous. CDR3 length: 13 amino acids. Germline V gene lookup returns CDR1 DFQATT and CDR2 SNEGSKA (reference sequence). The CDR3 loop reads CSAIPDSNQPQHF. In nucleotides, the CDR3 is TGCAGCGCTATCCCAGATAGCAATCAGCCCCAGCATTTT.

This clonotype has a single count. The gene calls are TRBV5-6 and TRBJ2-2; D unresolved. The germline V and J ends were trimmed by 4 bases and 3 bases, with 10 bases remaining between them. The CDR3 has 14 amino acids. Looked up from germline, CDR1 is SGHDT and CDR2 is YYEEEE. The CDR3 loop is CASSPAKYTGELFF. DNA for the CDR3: TGTGCCAGCAGCCCCGCAAAGTACACCGGGGAGCTGTTTTTT. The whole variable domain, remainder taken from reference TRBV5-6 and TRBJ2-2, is DAGVTQSPTHLIKTRGQQVTLRCSPKSGHDTVSWYQQALGQGPQFIFQYYEEEERQRGNFPDRFSGHQFPNYSSELNVNALLLGDSALYLCASSPAKYTGELFFGEGSRLTVL.

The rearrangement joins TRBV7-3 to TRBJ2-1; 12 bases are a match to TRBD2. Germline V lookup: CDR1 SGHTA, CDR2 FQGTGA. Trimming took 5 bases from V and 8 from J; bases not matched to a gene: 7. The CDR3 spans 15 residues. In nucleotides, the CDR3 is TGTGCCAGCAGCATCGGACTAGCGGGGACGTATGAGCAGTTCTTC. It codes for CASSIGLAGTYEQFF.

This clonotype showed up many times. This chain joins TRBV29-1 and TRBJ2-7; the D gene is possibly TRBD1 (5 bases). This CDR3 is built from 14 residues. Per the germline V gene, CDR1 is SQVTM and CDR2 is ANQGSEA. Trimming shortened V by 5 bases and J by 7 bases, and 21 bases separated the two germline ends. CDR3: CSVRLDSSLREQYF. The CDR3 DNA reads TGCAGCGTTCGTCTCGACAGTAGTCTTAGAGAGCAGTACTTC.

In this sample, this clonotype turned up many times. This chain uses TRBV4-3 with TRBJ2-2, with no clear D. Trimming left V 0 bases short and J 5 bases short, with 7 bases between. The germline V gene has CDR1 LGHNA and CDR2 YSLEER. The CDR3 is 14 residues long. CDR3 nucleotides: TGCGCCAGCAGCCAAGAGGACCGGACCGGGGAGCTGTTTTTT. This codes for CASSQEDRTGELFF.

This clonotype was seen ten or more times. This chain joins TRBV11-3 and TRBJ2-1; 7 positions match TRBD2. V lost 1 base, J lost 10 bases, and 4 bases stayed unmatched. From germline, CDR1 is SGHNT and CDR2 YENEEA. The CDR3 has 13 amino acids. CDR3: CASSLGAGTEQFF. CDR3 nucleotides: TGTGCCAGCAGCTTAGGAGCGGGAACGGAGCAGTTCTTC.

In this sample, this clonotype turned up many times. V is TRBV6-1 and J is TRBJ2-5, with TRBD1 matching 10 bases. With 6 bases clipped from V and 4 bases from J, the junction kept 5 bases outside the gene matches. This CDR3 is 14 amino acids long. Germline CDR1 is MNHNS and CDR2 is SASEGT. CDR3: CASSPGTGAETQYF. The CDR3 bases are TGTGCCAGCAGCCCCGGGACAGGGGCAGAGACCCAGTACTTC.

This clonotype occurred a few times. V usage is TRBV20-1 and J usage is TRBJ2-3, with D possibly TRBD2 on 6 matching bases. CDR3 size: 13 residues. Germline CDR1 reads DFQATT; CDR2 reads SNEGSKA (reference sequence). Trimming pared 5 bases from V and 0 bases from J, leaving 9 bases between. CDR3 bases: TGCAGTGCTGAGAGCGGGAGCACAGATACGCAGTATTTT. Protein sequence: CSAESGSTDTQYF.

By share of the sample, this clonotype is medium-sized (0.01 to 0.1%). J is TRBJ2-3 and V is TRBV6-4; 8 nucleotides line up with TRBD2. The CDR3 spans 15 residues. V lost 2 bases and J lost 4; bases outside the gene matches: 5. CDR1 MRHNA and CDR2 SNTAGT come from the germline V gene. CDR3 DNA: TGTGCCAGCAGTGACGGTGCGGGGGGCCCAGATACGCAGTATTTT. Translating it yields CASSDGAGGPDTQYF.

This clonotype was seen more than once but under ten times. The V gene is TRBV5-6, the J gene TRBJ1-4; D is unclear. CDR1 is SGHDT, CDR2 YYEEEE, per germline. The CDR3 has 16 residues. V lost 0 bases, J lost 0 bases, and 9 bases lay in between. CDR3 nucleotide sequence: TGTGCCAGCAGCTTGGTAGGACCCACAACTAATGAAAAACTGTTTTTT. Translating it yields CASSLVGPTTNEKLFF. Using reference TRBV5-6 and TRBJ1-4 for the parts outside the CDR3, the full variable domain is DAGVTQSPTHLIKTRGQQVTLRCSPKSGHDTVSWYQQALGQGPQFIFQYYEEEERQRGNFPDRFSGHQFPNYSSELNVNALLLGDSALYLCASSLVGPTTNEKLFFGSGTQLSVL.

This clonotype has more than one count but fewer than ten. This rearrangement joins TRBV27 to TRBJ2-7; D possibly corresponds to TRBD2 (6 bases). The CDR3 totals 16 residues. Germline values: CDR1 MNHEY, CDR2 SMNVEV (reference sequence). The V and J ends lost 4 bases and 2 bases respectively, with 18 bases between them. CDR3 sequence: CASSSPGLRGTYEQYF. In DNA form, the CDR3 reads TGTGCCAGCAGTTCCCCGGGACTCCGGGGTACCTACGAGCAGTACTTC.

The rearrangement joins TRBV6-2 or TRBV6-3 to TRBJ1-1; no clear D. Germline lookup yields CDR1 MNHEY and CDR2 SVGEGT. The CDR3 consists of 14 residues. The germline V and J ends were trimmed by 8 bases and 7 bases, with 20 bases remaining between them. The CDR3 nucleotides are TGTGCCAGCGCCAACCGGCGGGGAATTGATGAAGCTTTCTTT. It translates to CASANRRGIDEAFF.

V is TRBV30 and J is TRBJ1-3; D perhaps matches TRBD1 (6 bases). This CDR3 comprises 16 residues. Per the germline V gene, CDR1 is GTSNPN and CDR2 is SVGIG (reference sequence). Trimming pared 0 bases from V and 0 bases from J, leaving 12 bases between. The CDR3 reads CAWSVGQGISGNTIYF. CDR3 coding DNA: TGTGCCTGGAGTGTCGGGCAGGGGATCTCTGGAAACACCATATATTTT.

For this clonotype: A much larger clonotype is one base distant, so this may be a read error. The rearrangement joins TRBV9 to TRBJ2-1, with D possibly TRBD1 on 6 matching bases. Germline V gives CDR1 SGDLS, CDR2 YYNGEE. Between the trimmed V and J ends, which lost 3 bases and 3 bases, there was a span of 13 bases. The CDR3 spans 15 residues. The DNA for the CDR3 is TGTGCCAGCAGCGAAGAGGCAGGGGACTACAATGAGCAGTTCTTC. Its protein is CASSEEAGDYNEQFF.

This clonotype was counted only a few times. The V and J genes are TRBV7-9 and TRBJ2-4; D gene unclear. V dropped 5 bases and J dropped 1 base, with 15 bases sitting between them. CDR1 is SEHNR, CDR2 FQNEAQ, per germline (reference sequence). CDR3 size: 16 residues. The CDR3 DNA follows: TGTGCCAGCAGCCCCCGGAAGGGCTTGGCCAAAAACATTCAGTACTTC. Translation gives CASSPRKGLAKNIQYF.

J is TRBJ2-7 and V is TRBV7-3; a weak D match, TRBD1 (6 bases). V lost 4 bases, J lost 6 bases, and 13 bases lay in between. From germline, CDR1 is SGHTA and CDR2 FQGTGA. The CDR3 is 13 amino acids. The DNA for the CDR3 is TGTGCCAGCAGCTCCCAGGGGTTCTCCGAGCAGTACTTC. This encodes CASSSQGFSEQYF.

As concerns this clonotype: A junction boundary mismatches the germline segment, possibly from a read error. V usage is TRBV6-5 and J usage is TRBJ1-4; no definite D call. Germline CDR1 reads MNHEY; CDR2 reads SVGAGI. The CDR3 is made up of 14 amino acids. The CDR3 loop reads CACSYSMRDEKLFF. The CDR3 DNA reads TGTGCCTGCAGTTACTCGATGCGGGATGAAAAACTGTTTTTT.

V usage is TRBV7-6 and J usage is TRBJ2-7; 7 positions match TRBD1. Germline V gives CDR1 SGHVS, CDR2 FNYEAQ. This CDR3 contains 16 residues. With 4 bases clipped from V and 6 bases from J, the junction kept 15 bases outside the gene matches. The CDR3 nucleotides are TGTGCCAGCAGCTCCCCCGAGGGGCAGGGGGTGGGCGAGCAGTACTTC. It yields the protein CASSSPEGQGVGEQYF.

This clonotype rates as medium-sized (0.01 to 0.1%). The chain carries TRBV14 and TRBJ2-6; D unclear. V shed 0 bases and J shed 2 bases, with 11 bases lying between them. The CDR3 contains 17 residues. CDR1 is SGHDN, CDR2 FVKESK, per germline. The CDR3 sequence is CASSQDIGSTGANVLTF. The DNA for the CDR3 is TGTGCCAGCAGCCAAGATATAGGGTCGACTGGGGCCAACGTCCTGACTTTC. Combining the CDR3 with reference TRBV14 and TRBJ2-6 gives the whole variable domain EAGVTQFPSHSVIEKGQTVTLRCDPISGHDNLYWYRRVMGKEIKFLLHFVKESKQDESGMPNNRFLAERTGGTYSTLKVQPAELEDSGVYFCASSQDIGSTGANVLTFGAGSRLTVL.

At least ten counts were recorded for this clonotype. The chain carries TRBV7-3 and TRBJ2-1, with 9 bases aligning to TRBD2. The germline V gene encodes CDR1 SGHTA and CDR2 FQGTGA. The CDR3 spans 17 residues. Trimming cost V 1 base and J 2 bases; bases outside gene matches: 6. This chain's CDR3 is CASSLRGSGGTYNEQFF. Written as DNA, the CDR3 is TGTGCCAGCAGCTTAAGGGGTAGCGGGGGCACCTACAATGAGCAGTTCTTC.

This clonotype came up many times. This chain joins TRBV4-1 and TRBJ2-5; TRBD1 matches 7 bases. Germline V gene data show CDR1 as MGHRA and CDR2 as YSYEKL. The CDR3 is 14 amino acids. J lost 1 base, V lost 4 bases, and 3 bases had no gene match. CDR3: CASSRQGVQETQYF. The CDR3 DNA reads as TGCGCCAGCAGCCGGCAGGGGGTCCAAGAGACCCAGTACTTC.

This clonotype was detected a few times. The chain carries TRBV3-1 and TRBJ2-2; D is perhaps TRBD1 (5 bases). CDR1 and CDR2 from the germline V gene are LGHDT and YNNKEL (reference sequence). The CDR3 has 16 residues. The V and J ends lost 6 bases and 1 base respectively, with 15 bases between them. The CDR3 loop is CASSHGGQGNTGELFF. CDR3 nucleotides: TGTGCCAGCAGTCACGGTGGGCAGGGGAACACCGGGGAGCTGTTTTTT.